This T cell receptor beta chain stems from a study of cytomegalovirus exposure and HLA in healthy donors. Study-level findings and limits: According to the study, roughly 160 TCR beta chains were cytomegalovirus-associated.

Donors were nominally healthy when sampled, though unrecorded immune exposures were likely. The V gene's germline CDR1 is SGHRS and CDR2 YFSETQ. V gave up 3 bases and J gave up 2 bases; unmatched junction bases: 15. This CDR3 region has 18 residues. A multiplex PCR was run with 60 Vbeta primers and 13 Jbeta primers. Authors' processing steps: Later, tens of millions of unique TCR beta chains were counted in an analysis, and roughly 11 million of them were shared. The assay was immunoSEQ multiplex PCR, and TCRdb's table has in-frame clones only and misses some. Clone size and V and J calls were adopted from that table, with D and trimming inferred from the DNA. This table has about 160,000 clones, 70% to 90% appearing once. In the case of this clone: No antigen is known for it.

The gene calls are TRBV5-1 and TRBJ2-7, with 9 bases lining up with TRBD2. The sample was PBMCs. This TCR was sampled from a young man in good health and CMV-seropositive. The CDR3: CASSSVGGAGGFTYEQYF. CDR3 DNA sequence: TGCGCCAGCAGCTCGGTAGGGGGAGCGGGGGGATTTACCTACGAGCAGTACTTC.